This T cell receptor beta chain was obtained from a study of blood T cell repertoires in COVID-19. In the study overall: Collection of acute and convalescent COVID-19 samples took place in the United States, Italy and Spain. PBMCs, B-cell-depleted T cells, or T cells provided the cDNA or gDNA that made up the material.

Per the original methods: Using reference gene primer amplification, nucleated cell counts were estimated. Repertoires were generated with immunoSEQ multiplex PCR, while TCRdb's copy carries only in-frame clones and drops some. Clone size and V and J calls were adopted from that table, with D and trimming inferred from the DNA. This sample yields 150,000 to 200,000 clones, of which over 90% are seen a single time; roughly 1.9% belongs to the top ten. CDR1 and CDR2 from the germline V gene are SGHDT and YYEEEE. This CDR3 contains 15 residues. J was trimmed by 6 bases and V by 3 bases; bases with no gene match: 7. The Seattle patients joined while their infection was active and were tracked longitudinally afterward.

This clonotype was obtained from a woman aged 60-75 years with COVID-19, enrolled during active disease. Sequencing input: peripheral blood. This chain uses TRBV5-6 with TRBJ2-1, with TRBD1 identical over 9 bases. The CDR3: CASSWRLQGANEQFF. CDR3 sequence (DNA): TGTGCCAGCAGCTGGAGGCTACAGGGGGCCAATGAGCAGTTCTTC.